One and the same sample provided the 29 T cell receptor beta chains below, sequenced in a study of T cell repertoires in cytomegalovirus infection. TCRdb called the reads again in MiXCR, with one record for every CDR3 protein. The sample shows about 260,000 distinct CDR3 sequences, roughly 15% of them seen only once. The sample was PBMCs. The origin of the receptors is a human donor in good health (CMV status not recorded). Some clones in this sample may be carry-over from other donors' samples.

This clonotype came up many times. The chain recombines TRBV7-2 with TRBJ2-7; 8 bases match TRBD1. V lost 3 bases and J lost 4; bases outside the gene matches: 5. CDR3 length: 14 residues. Germline CDR1 SGHTA, CDR2 FQGNSA. The CDR3 loop is CASSFGQGGYEQYF. CDR3 DNA sequence: TGTGCCAGCAGCTTCGGACAGGGAGGTTACGAGCAGTACTTC.

The chain recombines TRBV29-1 with TRBJ1-3; 7 bases align to TRBD1. CDR1 and CDR2 from the germline V gene are SQVTM and ANQGSEA. The V segment lost 1 base and the J segment 3 bases; nucleotides outside the gene matches: 3. The CDR3 has 14 residues. Here the CDR3 reads CSVEAGTDGNTIYF. The CDR3 nucleotides read TGCAGCGTTGAAGCGGGGACAGATGGAAACACCATATATTTT.

In regard to this clonotype: The junction departs from the called germline gene at one end, perhaps through a read error. The genes are TRBV28 and TRBJ2-7; weak D call: TRBD2 (6 bases). CDR1 and CDR2 (germline): MDHEN, SYDVKM. This CDR3 spans 14 amino acids. The CDR3 is CASSRGGEVAPPNF. Here the CDR3 DNA reads TGTGCCAGCAGCCGGGGAGGAGAGGTAGCGCCTCCGAACTTC.

The V and J genes are TRBV20-1 and TRBJ1-2; the D is unclear. The germline CDR1 and CDR2 sequences are DFQATT and SNEGSKA (reference sequence). The CDR3 totals 12 residues. Trimming stripped 7 bases from V and 0 bases from J, with 9 bases between. CDR3 loop: CSVVDTNYGYTF. CDR3 sequence (DNA): TGCAGTGTTGTCGATACTAACTATGGCTACACCTTC.

This clonotype was picked up a small number of times. This chain uses TRBV7-2 with TRBJ1-2, with 9 bases that match TRBD1. Germline CDR1 is SGHTA and CDR2 is FQGNSA. Trimming removed 6 bases from V and 4 bases from J; junction bases left unmatched: 9. The CDR3 has 15 amino acids. The CDR3 reads CASSSHRGQGYGYTF. The CDR3, as DNA: TGTGCCAGCAGTTCTCACAGGGGGCAGGGCTATGGCTACACCTTC.

This clonotype was counted at least ten times. The chain has TRBV5-5 and TRBJ2-1; no firm D call. The germline CDR1 and CDR2 sequences are SGHKS and YYEKEE (reference sequence). This CDR3 has 13 amino acids. The germline V and J ends were trimmed by 7 bases and 6 bases, with 14 bases remaining between them. The CDR3 region is CASRTRLSNEQFF. The CDR3 nucleotides read TGTGCCAGCCGGACCCGGCTCTCCAATGAGCAGTTCTTC.

This clonotype was counted ten times or more. The CDR3 sequence: CASSLWREGIGEQFF. The CDR3 DNA reads TGTGCCAGCAGCTTATGGCGGGAGGGAATTGGGGAGCAGTTCTTC. This rearrangement joins TRBV7-7 to TRBJ2-1; TRBD2 matches at 9 bases. Germline-derived CDR1 and CDR2 are SSHAT and FNYEAQ (reference sequence). The CDR3 is 15 amino acids. V was pared by 2 bases and J by 10 bases, with 9 bases of the junction left unmatched.

The chain carries TRBV5-4 and TRBJ2-1; the match to TRBD2 covers 13 bases. The CDR3 contains 22 residues. The V gene end was trimmed by 9 bases and the J gene end by 7 bases; junction bases not matched to a gene: 31. Per germline, CDR1 SGHNT and CDR2 YYREEE (reference sequence). CDR3 residues: CATNPPGRAPGLAGTPLNEQFF. Written as DNA, the CDR3 is TGTGCCACCAACCCGCCCGGCCGAGCACCGGGACTAGCGGGAACCCCCCTGAATGAGCAGTTCTTC.

At least ten counts were recorded for this clonotype. V is TRBV4-1 and J is TRBJ1-1; possible D gene TRBD1, 5 bases. V was pared by 0 bases and J by 4 bases, with 12 bases between. Per germline, CDR1 MGHRA and CDR2 YSYEKL. The CDR3 consists of 15 residues. CDR3 loop: CASSQEGSGVTEAFF. As DNA, the CDR3 is TGCGCCAGCAGCCAAGAGGGTTCGGGGGTCACTGAAGCTTTCTTT.

The chain carries TRBV2 and TRBJ2-3, with 7 bases matching TRBD2. CDR3 length: 13 amino acids. CDR1 SNHLY and CDR2 FYNNEI come from the germline V gene. V lost 8 bases to trimming and J lost 2 bases; unmatched junction nucleotides: 4. DNA for the CDR3: TGTGCCAGCGGGGGGGACTTCACAGATACGCAGTATTTT. Its translation is CASGGDFTDTQYF.

This clonotype was observed at least ten times. V usage is TRBV3-1 and J usage is TRBJ1-2; D may be TRBD1 (6 bases). The V and J ends lost 4 bases and 6 bases respectively, with 21 bases between them. Germline CDR1 and CDR2: LGHDT and YNNKEL (reference sequence). This CDR3 region has 16 residues. CDR3 sequence (DNA): TGTGCCAGCAGCCCAGCCGGTTTGGGGGCGCGAAATGGCTACACCTTC. Its protein is CASSPAGLGARNGYTF.

The V gene is TRBV12-3 or TRBV12-4, the J gene TRBJ2-3; 9 nucleotides align to TRBD2. Trimming removed 3 bases from V and 0 bases from J; junction bases left unmatched: 7. The CDR3 has 17 residues. The CDR3 nucleotides are TGTGCCAGCAGTTTGAAGCTAGCGGGATATAGCACAGATACGCAGTATTTT. It yields the protein CASSLKLAGYSTDTQYF.

This clonotype was picked up a small number of times. This chain's CDR3 is CAISEVARGSYEQYF. DNA of the CDR3: TGTGCCATCAGTGAGGTTGCCAGGGGATCCTACGAGCAGTACTTC. This rearrangement joins TRBV10-3 to TRBJ2-7, with D perhaps TRBD1 (6 bases). Deletions cut 2 bases from V and 1 base from J, with 12 bases between. The CDR3 runs to 15 residues. The germline V gene encodes CDR1 ENHRY and CDR2 SYGVKD.

This clonotype came up many times. V usage is TRBV12-3 or TRBV12-4 and J usage is TRBJ1-2; 7 positions match TRBD1. The CDR3 sequence is 15 residues long. Trimming removed 2 bases from V and 5 bases from J; junction bases left unmatched: 8. The CDR3 coding sequence is TGTGCCAGCAGTTTACGCCGGGACAGACTTTATGGCTACACCTTC. Protein: CASSLRRDRLYGYTF.

This clonotype was seen only a few times. This rearrangement joins TRBV6-5 to TRBJ2-1, with TRBD2 matching 9 bases. The CDR3 loop spans 12 amino acids. Germline V CDR1 and CDR2: MNHEY, SVGAGI. The V gene end was trimmed by 2 bases and the J gene end by 15 bases; junction bases not matched to a gene: 5. CDR3 bases: TGTGCCAGCAGTTACGGGGCGGGGGGGTTGTTCTTC. As protein: CASSYGAGGLFF.

This clonotype was recorded at least ten times. The genes are TRBV2 and TRBJ1-6, with D maybe TRBD1 (5 bases). CDR1 is SNHLY, CDR2 FYNNEI, per germline. The CDR3 has 15 amino acids. Trimming took off 4 bases at V and 6 bases at J, with 13 bases between the two ends. As DNA, the CDR3 is TGTGCCAGCAGTGTCCAGGGATCAGCTAATTCACCCCTCCACTTT. Encoded protein: CASSVQGSANSPLHF.

This clonotype was seen many times. The CDR3 DNA follows: TGTGCCAGCAGGGGATCCCTGAACACTGAAGCTTTCTTT. It translates to CASRGSLNTEAFF. V gene TRBV12-3 or TRBV12-4 combines with J gene TRBJ1-1, with D uncertain. V was pared by 6 bases and J by 0 bases, with 8 bases between. The length of the CDR3 is 13 residues.

Only a few counts were recorded for this clonotype. In DNA, the CDR3 is TGTGCCAGCAGTACTCAGAAATACCACACTGAAGCTTTCTTT. Protein product: CASSTQKYHTEAFF. The chain has TRBV12-3 or TRBV12-4 and TRBJ1-1; D gene uncertain. The CDR3 runs 14 residues. V was pared by 5 bases and J by 3 bases, with 13 bases between.

CDR3 nucleotides: TGTGCCAGCAGTTTCAGACGGTTCAGCAAACTGTTTTTT. It codes for CASSFRRFSKLFF. The J gene is TRBJ1-4, the V gene TRBV28; D uncertain. Trimming stripped 3 bases from V and 11 bases from J, with 13 bases between. The CDR3 covers 13 residues. The germline V gene encodes CDR1 MDHEN and CDR2 SYDVKM.

This clonotype occurred a few times. The rearrangement uses TRBV4-3 and TRBJ2-7, with D uncertain. V lost 0 bases, J lost 7 bases, and 10 bases lay in between. This CDR3 contains 13 residues. Per the germline V gene, CDR1 is LGHNA and CDR2 is YSLEER. The CDR3 sequence: CASSQDWAGEQYF. The CDR3 DNA reads TGCGCCAGCAGCCAAGATTGGGCTGGGGAGCAGTACTTC.

There are many counts of this clonotype. The genes are TRBV7-2 and TRBJ2-1, with 9 positions matching TRBD1. CDR1 is SGHTA and CDR2 is FQGNSA in the germline V gene. The trim removed 1 base at V and 8 bases at J, leaving 3 bases unmatched. This CDR3 is built from 14 residues. The CDR3 protein is CASSLVRDRDEQFF. The DNA of the CDR3 is TGTGCCAGCAGCTTAGTAAGGGACAGGGATGAGCAGTTCTTC.

This clonotype was recorded many times. The chain couples TRBV19 to TRBJ1-2; 9 positions agree with TRBD1. This CDR3 has 16 residues. The ends lost 3 bases at V and 4 bases at J; junction bases unmatched: 9. CDR1 is LNHDA and CDR2 is SQIVND in the germline V gene (reference sequence). The CDR3 DNA follows: TGTGCCAGTAGTATCGACAACAGGGGGCTCTCCTATGGCTACACCTTC. This gives the protein CASSIDNRGLSYGYTF.

This clonotype appeared many times. The chain combines TRBV12-3 or TRBV12-4 with TRBJ2-1, with 10 bases matching TRBD2. Germline trimming cut 2 bases from V and 4 bases from J; bases unmatched to any gene: 2. The CDR3 spans 15 residues. The CDR3, as DNA: TGTGCCAGCAGTTTAATACTAGCGGGGTACAATGAGCAGTTCTTC. Encoded protein: CASSLILAGYNEQFF.

The table lists this clonotype with many counts. The gene calls are TRBV7-2 and TRBJ2-6, with D possibly being TRBD2 (6 bases). CDR3 length equals 17 residues. Germline loops: CDR1 SGHTA, CDR2 FQGNSA. Deletions cut 5 bases from V and 0 bases from J, with 14 bases between. The CDR3 here is CASSPFGGSSGANVLTF. In DNA, the CDR3 is TGTGCCAGCAGCCCATTCGGGGGAAGCTCTGGGGCCAACGTCCTGACTTTC.

This chain connects TRBV20-1 to TRBJ2-2; D gene uncertain. Germline V gives CDR1 DFQATT, CDR2 SNEGSKA (reference sequence). CDR3 length: 13 residues. V lost 4 bases, J lost 2 bases, and 8 bases lay in between. The CDR3 nucleotides read TGCAGTGCTATGGCCAGAAACACCGGGGAGCTGTTTTTT. It yields the protein CSAMARNTGELFF.

The chain has TRBV9 and TRBJ2-7, with D perhaps matching TRBD1 or TRBD2 (5 bases each). CDR3 length equals 16 residues. V was clipped by 0 bases and J by 2 bases, with 15 bases between them. Germline CDR1 SGDLS, CDR2 YYNGEE. The CDR3 DNA reads as TGTGCCAGCAGCGTAGCCGGGGCAGGGCAGACCTACGAGCAGTACTTC. Amino acids: CASSVAGAGQTYEQYF.

CDR3 DNA: TGTGCCAGCAGAGCAGGGGGCGCACGACAAGAGACCCAGTACTTC. Its translation: CASRAGGARQETQYF. J is TRBJ2-5 and V is TRBV7-2; TRBD1 matches 8 bases. Trimming at V came to 6 bases and at J to 2 bases, leaving 8 bases not matched to a gene. CDR1 is SGHTA and CDR2 is FQGNSA in the germline V gene. This CDR3 contains 15 residues.

This clonotype has just a few counts. The rearrangement joins TRBV29-1 to TRBJ2-7; 7 bases are a match to TRBD2. Germline V gene lookup returns CDR1 SQVTM and CDR2 ANQGSEA. The CDR3 consists of 16 residues. Trimming cost V 0 bases and J 3 bases; bases outside gene matches: 11. DNA of the CDR3: TGCAGCGTTGAAGATTCCCCCTCTTCGGGAGGCTACGAGCAGTACTTC. Its protein product is CSVEDSPSSGGYEQYF.

J is TRBJ1-1 and V is TRBV7-6, with 9 bases aligning to TRBD1. Per germline, CDR1 SGHVS and CDR2 FNYEAQ. The CDR3 is 15 amino acids. Trimming at V came to 5 bases and at J to 3 bases, leaving 7 bases not matched to a gene. This chain's CDR3 is CASSKRTGVDTEAFF. DNA of the CDR3: TGTGCCAGCAGCAAGAGGACAGGGGTAGACACTGAAGCTTTCTTT.